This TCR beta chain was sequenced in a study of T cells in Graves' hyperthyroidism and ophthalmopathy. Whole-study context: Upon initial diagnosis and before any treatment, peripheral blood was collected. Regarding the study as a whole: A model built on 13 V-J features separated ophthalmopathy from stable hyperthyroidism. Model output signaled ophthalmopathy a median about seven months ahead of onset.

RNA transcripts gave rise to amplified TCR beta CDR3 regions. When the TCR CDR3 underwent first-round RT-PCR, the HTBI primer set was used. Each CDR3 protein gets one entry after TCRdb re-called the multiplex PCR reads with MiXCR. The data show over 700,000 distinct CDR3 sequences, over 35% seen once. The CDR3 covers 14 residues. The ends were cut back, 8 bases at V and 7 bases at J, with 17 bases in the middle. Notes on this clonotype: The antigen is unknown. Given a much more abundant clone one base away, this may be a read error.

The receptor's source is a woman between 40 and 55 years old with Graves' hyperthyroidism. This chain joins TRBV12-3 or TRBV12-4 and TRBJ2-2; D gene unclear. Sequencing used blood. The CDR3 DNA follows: TGTGCCAGCGAACTTTCGGTTGGCGTCGGGGAGCTGTTTTTT. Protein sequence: CASELSVGVGELFF.